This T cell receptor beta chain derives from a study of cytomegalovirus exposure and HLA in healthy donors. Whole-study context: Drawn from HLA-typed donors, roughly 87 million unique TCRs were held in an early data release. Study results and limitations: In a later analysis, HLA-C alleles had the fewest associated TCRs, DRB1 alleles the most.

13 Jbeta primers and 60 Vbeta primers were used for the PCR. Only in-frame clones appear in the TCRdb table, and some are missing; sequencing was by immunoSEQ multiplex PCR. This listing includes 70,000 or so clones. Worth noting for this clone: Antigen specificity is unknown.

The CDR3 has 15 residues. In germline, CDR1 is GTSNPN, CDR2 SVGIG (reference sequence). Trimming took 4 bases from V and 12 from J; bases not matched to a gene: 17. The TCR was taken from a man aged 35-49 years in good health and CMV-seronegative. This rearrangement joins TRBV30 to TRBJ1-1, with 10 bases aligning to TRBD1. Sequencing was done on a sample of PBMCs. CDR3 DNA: TGTGCCTGGACCCGAGGGGGGACAGGGGCTTTCAGGACTTTCTTT. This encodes CAWTRGGTGAFRTFF.